These 14 T cell receptor beta chains were all obtained from the same sample, sequenced in a study of blood T cells in healthy people across ages. With a J-beta primer mix and a sample-barcoded 5' primer, a second PCR ran about 7 to 11 cycles. TCRdb re-analysed the 5' RACE reads in MiXCR, keeping a single row per CDR3 protein. The sample shows over 1,300,000 distinct CDR3 sequences, almost 60% of them seen only once. Sequencing was performed on blood. These receptors came from a man between 18 and 29 years old in good health.

The chain is built from TRBV15 and TRBJ2-1; D unresolved. The germline V and J ends were trimmed by 0 bases and 8 bases, with 8 bases remaining between them. Germline assignment: CDR1 LNHNV and CDR2 YYDKDF (reference sequence). The CDR3 covers 13 residues. The CDR3 DNA reads TGTGCCACCAGCAGAGATCCTAATTATGAGCAGTTCTTC. Translation gives CATSRDPNYEQFF.

The rearrangement uses TRBV29-1 and TRBJ1-1; 7 positions match TRBD1. CDR1 and CDR2 (germline): SQVTM, ANQGSEA. The CDR3 loop spans 13 amino acids. Trimming at V came to 7 bases and at J to 1 base, leaving 6 bases not matched to a gene. In nucleotides, the CDR3 is TGCAGCGGGACCGGGACAGAGAACACTGAAGCTTTCTTT. Translation gives CSGTGTENTEAFF.

This clonotype was counted only a few times. This rearrangement joins TRBV5-1 to TRBJ2-3; D is perhaps TRBD2 (6 bases). CDR1 is SGHRS, CDR2 YFSETQ, per germline. V was cut by 4 bases and J by 0 bases, with 9 bases left in between. The CDR3 spans 14 residues. CDR3 nucleotide sequence: TGCGCCAGCAGCACCGGGACTAGCACAGATACGCAGTATTTT. Translation: CASSTGTSTDTQYF.

The chain employs TRBV7-9 and TRBJ1-5; possibly TRBD1 for D (5 bases). V gave up 5 bases and J gave up 3 bases, with 14 bases separating them. Germline-derived CDR1 and CDR2 are SEHNR and FQNEAQ (reference sequence). The CDR3 sequence is 15 residues long. CDR3 nucleotides: TGTGCCAGCAGCACCGAGGGACCTCTCAATCAGCCCCAGCATTTT. This sequence encodes CASSTEGPLNQPQHF.

The chain combines TRBV6-2 or TRBV6-3 with TRBJ2-1; no clear D gene. The V gene's germline CDR1 is MNHEY and CDR2 SVGEGT. This CDR3 comprises 11 residues. Trimming removed 6 bases at V and 8 bases at J, with 8 bases between. This CDR3 reads CASRSAYEQFF. CDR3 sequence (DNA): TGTGCCAGCAGGAGCGCGTATGAGCAGTTCTTC.

Only a few counts were recorded for this clonotype. The rearrangement uses TRBV28 and TRBJ2-3; D call uncertain. CDR3 length equals 13 residues. Deletions cut 10 bases from V and 0 bases from J, with 11 bases between. Germline CDR1 and CDR2: MDHEN and SYDVKM. CDR3 sequence: CATQTLSTDTQYF. The CDR3 DNA is TGTGCCACGCAGACCCTTAGCACAGATACGCAGTATTTT.

The chain combines TRBV5-6 with TRBJ2-7; possibly TRBD1 for D (5 bases). Trimming removed 3 bases at V and 2 bases at J, with 12 bases between. Germline CDR1 is SGHDT and CDR2 is YYEEEE. The CDR3 has 14 amino acids. This CDR3 reads CASSSGIVAYEQYF. The DNA of the CDR3 is TGTGCCAGCAGCTCAGGGATTGTGGCCTACGAGCAGTACTTC.

This chain joins TRBV6-1 and TRBJ2-2, with no clear D. CDR1 is MNHNS, CDR2 SASEGT, per germline. The CDR3 runs 15 residues. Trimming removed 7 bases at V and 3 bases at J, with 15 bases between. The CDR3 loop reads CASKRRRRDTGELFF. For the CDR3, the DNA is TGTGCCAGCAAACGGCGGAGACGGGACACCGGGGAGCTGTTTTTT.

CDR3: CASSELRGANEQFF. CDR3 bases: TGTGCCAGCAGTGAACTCCGAGGCGCCAATGAGCAGTTCTTC. The chain links TRBV6-1 to TRBJ2-1; no firm D call. This CDR3 spans 14 amino acids. Trimming removed 2 bases at V and 6 bases at J, with 11 bases between. Germline V gene data show CDR1 as MNHNS and CDR2 as SASEGT.

The J gene is TRBJ1-2, the V gene TRBV2; D is ambiguous. The CDR3 covers 15 residues. Germline values: CDR1 SNHLY, CDR2 FYNNEI. Deletions cut 1 base from V and 4 bases from J, with 13 bases between. CDR3 protein: CASSEGRGGTYGYTF. As DNA, the CDR3 is TGTGCCAGCAGTGAAGGACGAGGCGGAACCTATGGCTACACCTTC.

This clonotype was seen only a few times. This chain connects TRBV20-1 to TRBJ2-1; D ambiguous. V lost 5 bases, J lost 4 bases, and 12 bases lay in between. The CDR3 spans 13 residues. Germline CDR1 reads DFQATT; CDR2 reads SNEGSKA (reference sequence). The CDR3 DNA reads TGCAGTGCTGGCGACGACGGGTACAATGAGCAGTTCTTC. Amino acids: CSAGDDGYNEQFF.

This chain links TRBV2 with TRBJ2-2; possibly TRBD2 for D (5 bases). CDR1 is SNHLY, CDR2 FYNNEI, per germline. This CDR3 is 15 amino acids long. V lost 3 bases and J 4 bases, leaving 12 bases between the germline ends. CDR3 in DNA: TGTGCCAGCAGTGATCACCCCCGGGGCACCGGGGAGCTGTTTTTT. Its protein product is CASSDHPRGTGELFF.

This clonotype turned up a few times. This chain links TRBV4-1 with TRBJ2-7; tentatively, D is TRBD2 (5 bases). The CDR3 is made up of 18 amino acids. Trimming left V 3 bases short and J 0 bases short, with 21 bases between. Looked up from germline, CDR1 is MGHRA and CDR2 is YSYEKL. Written as DNA, the CDR3 is TGCGCCAGCAGCCATTCTAAGGAGGAGGCAGCGAGCTCCTACGAGCAGTACTTC. This encodes CASSHSKEEAASSYEQYF.

This rearrangement joins TRBV6-5 to TRBJ2-1; D gene unclear. Near its end, the DNA agrees better with TRBJ2-7, so the J call may be wrong. Germline CDR1 reads MNHEY; CDR2 reads SVGAGI. The CDR3 totals 15 residues. The CDR3, as DNA: TGTGCCAGCAGTTACTCGCCAAGGCCAACCTACGAGCAGTACTTC. Translated, it gives CASSYSPRPTYEQYF.